Here is one T cell receptor (beta chain) with its context. Other DNA sequences within the sample encode an identical CDR3. These data belong to a study of blood T cell repertoires in COVID-19. Whole-study context: PBMCs, B-cell-depleted T cells, or T cells were the source of the cDNA or gDNA that made up the material.

The authors' processing: It was from reference gene primer amplification that nucleated cell counts were estimated. Generated by immunoSEQ multiplex PCR, the TCRdb table keeps only in-frame clones and is missing some. The V and J calls and clone size were taken over from that table, and D and trimming were inferred from the DNA. The table includes around 49,000 clones, roughly four fifths detected once. With 3 bases removed from V and 6 bases from J, the gap between germline ends came to 6 bases. The CDR3 has 12 amino acids. Looked up from germline, CDR1 is LNHDA and CDR2 is SQIVND (reference sequence).

What was sequenced was peripheral blood. The sequence was obtained from a woman in her sixties or seventies with acute or convalescent COVID-19. This chain connects TRBV19 to TRBJ1-5, with D unclear. The CDR3 nucleotides read TGTGCCAGTAGTATGAGGTTTCAGCCCCAGCATTTT. The encoded protein is CASSMRFQPQHF.